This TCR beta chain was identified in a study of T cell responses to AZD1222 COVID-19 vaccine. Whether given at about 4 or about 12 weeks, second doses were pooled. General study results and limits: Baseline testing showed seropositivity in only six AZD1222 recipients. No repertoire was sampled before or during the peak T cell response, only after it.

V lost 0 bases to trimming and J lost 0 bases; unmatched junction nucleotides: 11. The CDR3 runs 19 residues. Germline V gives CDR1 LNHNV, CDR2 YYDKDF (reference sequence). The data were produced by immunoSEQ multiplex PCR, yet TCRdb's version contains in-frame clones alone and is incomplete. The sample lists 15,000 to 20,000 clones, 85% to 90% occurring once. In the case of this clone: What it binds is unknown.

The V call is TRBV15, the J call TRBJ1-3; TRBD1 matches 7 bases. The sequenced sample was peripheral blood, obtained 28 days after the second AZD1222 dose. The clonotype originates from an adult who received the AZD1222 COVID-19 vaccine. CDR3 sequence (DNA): TGTGCCACCAGCAGAGACCCAGTAAACAGGGGAACCTCTGGAAACACCATATATTTT. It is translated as CATSRDPVNRGTSGNTIYF. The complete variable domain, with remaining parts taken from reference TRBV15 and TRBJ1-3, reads DAMVIQNPRYQVTQFGKPVTLSCSQTLNHNVMYWYQQKSSQAPKLLFHYYDKDFNNEADTPDNFQSRRPNTSFCFLDIRSPGLGDTAMYLCATSRDPVNRGTSGNTIYFGEGSWLTVV.